This TCR beta chain was found in a study of blood T cell repertoires in COVID-19. In the study overall: T cells, B-cell-depleted T cells, or PBMCs provided the cDNA or gDNA that served as material.

In the authors' workflow: Amplification with reference gene primers provided the estimates of nucleated cell counts. The table came from immunoSEQ multiplex PCR; TCRdb's copy has only in-frame clones and leaves some out. The V and J calls and clone size come from that table; D and trimming were worked out from the DNA. In the table there are roughly 300,000 clones, 65% to 90% of which are singletons. Germline V gene data show CDR1 as DFQATT and CDR2 as SNEGSKA (reference sequence). The CDR3 covers 13 residues. V lost 3 bases to trimming and J lost 4 bases, with 12 bases between them. The sequenced material came from PBMCs or T cells enriched from blood (not recorded which). The rearrangement links TRBV20-1 to TRBJ1-1, with TRBD1 as a possible D gene (6 bases). This TCR came from a man under 40 who had recovered from COVID-19. In DNA form, the CDR3 reads TGCAGTGCTAGTGGTAGGGGGATCACTGAAGCTTTCTTT. Protein product: CSASGRGITEAFF.